Below, 14 T cell receptor beta chains from the same sample are listed, as sequenced in a study of beta chain features in type 1 diabetes. Points from the study as a whole: Moderate yet significant TCRB CDR3 shortening was seen in Type 1 diabetes patients in all four CD4+ subsets.

Expressed TCRB transcripts got sequenced, as all isolated RNA was reverse transcribed. The repertoire was sequenced with immunoSEQ multiplex PCR; TCRdb's copy has only in-frame clones and lacks some. The table lists around 45,000 clones, roughly 48% of them singletons. These receptors are not linked to any known antigen. The sample consisted of stem cell memory CD4+ T cells from blood. Receptor source: a man aged 25 to 40 with type 1 diabetes.

In its sample, this clone was seen a few times. The rearrangement uses TRBV28 and TRBJ2-7; 8 bases align to TRBD2. Germline CDR1 reads MDHEN; CDR2 reads SYDVKM. The V segment lost 4 bases and the J segment 0 bases; nucleotides outside the gene matches: 11. CDR3 length equals 17 residues. CDR3 DNA: TGTGCCAGCAGTTCGCCGGGAAGAGCGGGGGTCTCCTACGAGCAGTACTTC. Its translation is CASSSPGRAGVSYEQYF.

The chain couples TRBV6-1 to TRBJ1-5; D not resolved. From germline, CDR1 is MNHNS and CDR2 SASEGT. Trimming left V 6 bases short and J 6 bases short, with 12 bases between. The CDR3 has 13 amino acids. The CDR3 here is CASRFLGAQPQHF. Written as DNA, the CDR3 is TGTGCCAGCAGATTCTTGGGCGCTCAGCCCCAGCATTTT.

This clone was counted between two and nine times. This rearrangement joins TRBV14 to TRBJ2-7, with D maybe TRBD2 (6 bases). The CDR3 sequence is 14 residues long. The germline gives CDR1 SGHDN, CDR2 FVKESK. Trimming cost V 2 bases and J 2 bases, with 10 bases left between them. The CDR3 is CASSQLGSTYEQYF. The DNA of the CDR3 is TGTGCCAGCAGCCAACTCGGGAGTACCTACGAGCAGTACTTC.

The chain couples TRBV7-3 to TRBJ1-2; D gene unclear. Germline assignment: CDR1 SGHTA and CDR2 FQGTGA. The CDR3 length is 13 residues. V was pared by 8 bases and J by 2 bases, with 12 bases between. The CDR3 reads CASGEGANYGYTF. The CDR3 DNA reads as TGTGCCAGCGGGGAGGGCGCGAACTATGGCTACACCTTC.

This chain joins TRBV10-3 and TRBJ1-5; 7 bases fit TRBD1. With 4 bases clipped from V and 5 bases from J, the junction kept 5 bases outside the gene matches. CDR3 length equals 14 residues. CDR1 is ENHRY and CDR2 is SYGVKD in the germline V gene. CDR3 in DNA: TGTGCCATCAGTGGAAACACAGGGGATCAGCCCCAGCATTTT. The encoded protein is CAISGNTGDQPQHF.

V gene TRBV5-5 combines with J gene TRBJ2-3; 12 nucleotides agree with TRBD2. Germline CDR1 SGHKS, CDR2 YYEKEE (reference sequence). Trimming at V came to 0 bases and at J to 2 bases, leaving 1 base not matched to a gene. This CDR3 contains 16 residues. As DNA, the CDR3 is TGTGCCAGCAGCTTGGGGACTAGCGGGGACACAGATACGCAGTATTTT. Translated: CASSLGTSGDTDTQYF.

The chain joins TRBV6-5 to TRBJ2-5, with D maybe TRBD1 (6 bases). In germline, CDR1 is MNHEY, CDR2 SVGAGI. CDR3 length: 14 amino acids. Trimming left V 0 bases short and J 4 bases short, with 9 bases between. The CDR3 protein is CASSYSIRGETQYF. Written as DNA, the CDR3 is TGTGCCAGCAGTTACTCGATCAGGGGAGAGACCCAGTACTTC.

The chain combines TRBV29-1 with TRBJ2-3; D call uncertain. The germline V gene encodes CDR1 SQVTM and CDR2 ANQGSEA. The CDR3 extends over 12 amino acids. Trimming shortened V by 5 bases and J by 1 base, and 7 bases separated the two germline ends. For the CDR3, the DNA is TGCAGCGTTAACCTAGGCACAGATACGCAGTATTTT. Translating it yields CSVNLGTDTQYF.

The chain links TRBV7-8 to TRBJ1-4, with 7 bases aligning to TRBD1. The CDR3 is made up of 20 amino acids. Germline lookup yields CDR1 SGHVS and CDR2 FQNEAQ. The J segment lost 1 base and the V segment lost 1 base, leaving 15 bases of the junction unmatched. For the CDR3, the DNA is TGTGCCAGCAGCTTAGGCCTGGGGGGCAGGGGGAAAGGAACTAATGAAAAACTGTTTTTT. Protein: CASSLGLGGRGKGTNEKLFF.

The chain employs TRBV7-3 and TRBJ2-1; TRBD1 aligns across 9 bases. The CDR3 is 15 amino acids. The trim removed 0 bases at V and 8 bases at J, leaving 5 bases unmatched. The germline gives CDR1 SGHTA, CDR2 FQGTGA. CDR3 DNA: TGTGCCAGCAGCTTAACGGGACAGGGAAGGTATGAGCAGTTCTTC. This encodes CASSLTGQGRYEQFF.

This chain joins TRBV7-2 and TRBJ2-5, with 11 bases identical to TRBD2. This CDR3 spans 15 amino acids. Germline-derived CDR1 and CDR2 are SGHTA and FQGNSA. The ends lost 0 bases at V and 4 bases at J; junction bases unmatched: 1. The CDR3 bases are TGTGCCAGCAGCTTAGCTAGCGGGAGGGTAGAGACCCAGTACTTC. Protein product: CASSLASGRVETQYF.

The chain is built from TRBV5-1 and TRBJ2-7; 7 bases are a match to TRBD1. CDR3 length: 16 residues. Germline CDR1 SGHRS, CDR2 YFSETQ. After removal of 4 bases from V and 1 base from J, the junction contained 11 bases not matched to a gene. CDR3 in DNA: TGCGCCAGCAGCACTATACCTCAGGGGGATTCCTACGAGCAGTACTTC. This codes for CASSTIPQGDSYEQYF. The full variable domain, its missing parts supplied by reference TRBV5-1 and TRBJ2-7, is KAGVTQTPRYLIKTRGQQVTLSCSPISGHRSVSWYQQTPGQGLQFLFEYFSETQRNKGNFPGRFSGRQFSNSRSEMNVSTLELGDSALYLCASSTIPQGDSYEQYFGPGTRLTVT.

This clone has just a few counts. V usage is TRBV27 and J usage is TRBJ2-3; a possible D gene is TRBD2 (5 bases). Germline loops: CDR1 MNHEY, CDR2 SMNVEV (reference sequence). The CDR3 sequence is 15 residues long. V dropped 0 bases and J dropped 8 bases, with 15 bases sitting between them. In nucleotides, the CDR3 is TGTGCCAGCAGTTTATCGGGCCAGCCCCGGGGTACGCAGTATTTT. Protein: CASSLSGQPRGTQYF.

The V call is TRBV18, the J call TRBJ2-1; no clear D gene. V was trimmed by 3 bases and J by 7 bases, leaving 4 bases between them. Germline lookup yields CDR1 KGHSH and CDR2 LQKENI. This CDR3 spans 11 amino acids. CDR3 residues: CASSPHNEQFF. DNA of the CDR3: TGTGCCAGCTCACCTCATAATGAGCAGTTCTTC.